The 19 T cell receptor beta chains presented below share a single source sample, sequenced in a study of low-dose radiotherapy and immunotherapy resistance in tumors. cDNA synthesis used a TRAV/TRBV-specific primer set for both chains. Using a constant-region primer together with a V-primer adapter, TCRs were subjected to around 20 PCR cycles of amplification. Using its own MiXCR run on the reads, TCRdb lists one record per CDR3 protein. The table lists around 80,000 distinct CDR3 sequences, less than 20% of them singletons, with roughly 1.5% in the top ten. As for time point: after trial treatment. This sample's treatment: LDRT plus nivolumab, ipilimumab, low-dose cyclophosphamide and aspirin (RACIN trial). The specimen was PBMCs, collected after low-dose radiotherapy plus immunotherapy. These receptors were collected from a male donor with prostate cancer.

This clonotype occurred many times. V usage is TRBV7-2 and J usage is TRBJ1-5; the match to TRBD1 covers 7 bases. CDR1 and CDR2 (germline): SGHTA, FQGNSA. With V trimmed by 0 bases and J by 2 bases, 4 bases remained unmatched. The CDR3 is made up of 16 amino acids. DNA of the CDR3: TGTGCCAGCAGCTTAGCAATAGACAGGGGCAATCAGCCCCAGCATTTT. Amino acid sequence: CASSLAIDRGNQPQHF.

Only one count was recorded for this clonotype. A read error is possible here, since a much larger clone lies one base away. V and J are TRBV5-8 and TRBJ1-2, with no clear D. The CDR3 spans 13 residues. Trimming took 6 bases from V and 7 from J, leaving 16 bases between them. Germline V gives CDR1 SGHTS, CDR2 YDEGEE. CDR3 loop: CASTSLGAGGYTF. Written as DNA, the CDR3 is TGTGCCAGCACGAGTTTGGGTGCTGGTGGCTACACCTTC.

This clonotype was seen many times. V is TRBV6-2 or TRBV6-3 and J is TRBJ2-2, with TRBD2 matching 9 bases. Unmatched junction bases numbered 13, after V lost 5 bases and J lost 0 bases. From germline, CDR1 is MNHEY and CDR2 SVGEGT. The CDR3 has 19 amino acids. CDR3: CASSTEVAGAPPNTGELFF. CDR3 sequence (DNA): TGTGCCAGCAGTACAGAAGTAGCGGGAGCCCCCCCGAACACCGGGGAGCTGTTTTTT.

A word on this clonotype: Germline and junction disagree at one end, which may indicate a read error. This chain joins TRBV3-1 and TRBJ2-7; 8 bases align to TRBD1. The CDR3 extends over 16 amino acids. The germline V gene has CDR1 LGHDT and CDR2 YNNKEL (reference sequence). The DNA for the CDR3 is TGTTCCAGCAGCCAAGCCCCGGGACAGGCCTTTGGGGAGCAGTACTTC. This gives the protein CSSSQAPGQAFGEQYF.

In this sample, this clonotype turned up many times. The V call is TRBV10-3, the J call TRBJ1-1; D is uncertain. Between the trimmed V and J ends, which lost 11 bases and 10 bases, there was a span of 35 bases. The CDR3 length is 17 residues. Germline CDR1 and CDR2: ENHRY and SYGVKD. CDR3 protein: CAAHEGPGAGRDGGAFF. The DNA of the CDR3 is TGTGCCGCCCACGAAGGACCGGGAGCGGGTCGGGATGGTGGAGCTTTCTTT.

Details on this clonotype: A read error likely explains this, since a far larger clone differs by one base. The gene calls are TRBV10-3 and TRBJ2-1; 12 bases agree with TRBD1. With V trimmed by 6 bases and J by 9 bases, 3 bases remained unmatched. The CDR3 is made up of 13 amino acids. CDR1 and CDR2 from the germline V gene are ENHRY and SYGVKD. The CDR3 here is CAIRGQGAGEQFF. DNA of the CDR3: TGTGCCATCAGGGGACAGGGGGCGGGTGAGCAGTTCTTC.

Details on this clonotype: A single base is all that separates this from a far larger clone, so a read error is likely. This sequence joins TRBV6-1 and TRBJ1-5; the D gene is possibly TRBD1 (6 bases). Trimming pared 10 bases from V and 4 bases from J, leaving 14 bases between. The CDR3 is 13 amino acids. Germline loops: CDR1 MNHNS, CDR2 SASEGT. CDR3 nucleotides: TGTGCCAACAGCTCCACAGGGAATCAGCCCCAGCATTTT. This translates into CANSSTGNQPQHF.

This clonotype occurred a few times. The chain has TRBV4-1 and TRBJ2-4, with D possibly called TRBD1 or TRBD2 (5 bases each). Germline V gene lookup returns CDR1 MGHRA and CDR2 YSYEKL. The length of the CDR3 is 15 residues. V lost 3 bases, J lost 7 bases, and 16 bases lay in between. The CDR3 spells CASSHGTAEANIQYF. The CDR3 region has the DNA TGCGCCAGCAGCCATGGGACCGCAGAGGCGAACATTCAGTACTTC.

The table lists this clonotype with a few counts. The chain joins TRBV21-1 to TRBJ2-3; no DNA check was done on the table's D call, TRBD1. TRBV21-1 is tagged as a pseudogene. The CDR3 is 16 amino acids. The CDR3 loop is CASSNIIARCTDTQYF. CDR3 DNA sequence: TGTGCCAGCAGCAACATTATCGCCCGGTGCACAGATACGCAGTATTTT.

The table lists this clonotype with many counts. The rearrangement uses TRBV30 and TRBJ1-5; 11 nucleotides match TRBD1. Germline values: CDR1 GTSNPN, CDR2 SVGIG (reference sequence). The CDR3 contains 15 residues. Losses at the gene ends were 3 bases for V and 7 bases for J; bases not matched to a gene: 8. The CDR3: CAWSGGQGERQPQHF. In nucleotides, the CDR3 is TGTGCCTGGAGCGGGGGACAGGGGGAGAGGCAGCCCCAGCATTTT.

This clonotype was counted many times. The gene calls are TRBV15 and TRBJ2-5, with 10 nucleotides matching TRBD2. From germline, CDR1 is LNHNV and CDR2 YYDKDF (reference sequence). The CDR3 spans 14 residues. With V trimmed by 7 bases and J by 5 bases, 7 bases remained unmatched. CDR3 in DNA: TGTGCCACCAAAGCTAGCGGGAGTGGGGAGACCCAGTACTTC. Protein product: CATKASGSGETQYF.

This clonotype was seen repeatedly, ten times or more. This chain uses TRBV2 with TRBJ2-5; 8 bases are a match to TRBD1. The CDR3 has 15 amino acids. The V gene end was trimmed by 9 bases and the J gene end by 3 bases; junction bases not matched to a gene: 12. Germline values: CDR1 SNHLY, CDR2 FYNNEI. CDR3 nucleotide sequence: TGTGCCAGTGCGTGGGGCAGGGGGCTTGAAGAGACCCAGTACTTC. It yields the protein CASAWGRGLEETQYF.

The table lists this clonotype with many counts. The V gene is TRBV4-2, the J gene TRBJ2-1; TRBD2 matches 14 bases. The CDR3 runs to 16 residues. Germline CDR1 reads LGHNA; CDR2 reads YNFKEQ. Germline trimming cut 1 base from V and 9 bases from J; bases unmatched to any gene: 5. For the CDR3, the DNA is TGTGCCAGCAGCCAAGCCGGGACTAGCGGGAGTGGTGAGCAGTTCTTC. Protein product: CASSQAGTSGSGEQFF.

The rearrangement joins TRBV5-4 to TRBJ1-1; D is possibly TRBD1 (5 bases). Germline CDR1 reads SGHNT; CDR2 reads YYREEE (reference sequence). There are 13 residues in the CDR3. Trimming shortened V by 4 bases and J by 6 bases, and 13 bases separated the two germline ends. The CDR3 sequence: CASSLGPRSEAFF. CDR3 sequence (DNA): TGTGCCAGCAGCCTGGGACCCCGATCTGAAGCTTTCTTT.

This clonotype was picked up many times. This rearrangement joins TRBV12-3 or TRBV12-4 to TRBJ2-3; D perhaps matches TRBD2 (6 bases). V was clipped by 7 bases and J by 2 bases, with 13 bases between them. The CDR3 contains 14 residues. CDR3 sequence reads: CASTLAGPTDTQYF. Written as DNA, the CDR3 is TGTGCCAGCACCCTTGCGGGACCCACAGATACGCAGTATTTT.

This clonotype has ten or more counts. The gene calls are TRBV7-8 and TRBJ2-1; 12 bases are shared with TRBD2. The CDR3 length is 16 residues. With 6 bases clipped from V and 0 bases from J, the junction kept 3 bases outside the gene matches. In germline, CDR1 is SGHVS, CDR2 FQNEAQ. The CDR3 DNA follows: TGTGCCAGCAGTTCGACTAGCGGGGGCTCCTACAATGAGCAGTTCTTC. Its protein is CASSSTSGGSYNEQFF. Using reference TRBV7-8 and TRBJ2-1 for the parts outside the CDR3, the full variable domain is GAGVSQSPRYKVAKRGQDVALRCDPISGHVSLFWYQQALGQGPEFLTYFQNEAQLDKSGLPSDRFFAERPEGSVSTLKIQRTQQEDSAVYLCASSSTSGGSYNEQFFGPGTRLTVL.

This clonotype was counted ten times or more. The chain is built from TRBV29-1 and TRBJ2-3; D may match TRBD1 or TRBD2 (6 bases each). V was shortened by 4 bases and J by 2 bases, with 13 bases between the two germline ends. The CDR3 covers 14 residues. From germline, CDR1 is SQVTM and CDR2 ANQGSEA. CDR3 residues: CSVAWGAVTDTQYF. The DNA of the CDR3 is TGCAGCGTTGCTTGGGGGGCGGTCACAGATACGCAGTATTTT.

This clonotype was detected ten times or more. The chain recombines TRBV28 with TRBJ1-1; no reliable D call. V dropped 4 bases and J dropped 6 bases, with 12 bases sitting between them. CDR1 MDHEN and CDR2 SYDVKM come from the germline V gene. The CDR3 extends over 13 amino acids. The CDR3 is CASSSLAAAEAFF. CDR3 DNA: TGTGCCAGCAGTTCTCTGGCTGCGGCTGAAGCTTTCTTT.

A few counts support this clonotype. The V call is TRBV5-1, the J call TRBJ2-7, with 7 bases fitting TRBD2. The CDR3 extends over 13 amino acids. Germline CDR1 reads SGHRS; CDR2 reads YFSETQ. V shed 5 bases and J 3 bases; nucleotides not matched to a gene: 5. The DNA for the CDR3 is TGCGCCAGCAGAGCGGGACCTCTCTACGAGCAGTACTTC. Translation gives CASRAGPLYEQYF.